The 29 T cell receptor beta chains presented below share a single source sample, sequenced in a study of T cell repertoires in cytomegalovirus infection. MiXCR was run by TCRdb on the reads, yielding one entry per CDR3 protein. The sample yields roughly 990,000 distinct CDR3 sequences, approximately 31% seen once. No antigen has been assigned to these receptors. Sequencing used cultured CD8+ T cells from PBMCs, obtained from culture after CMV antigen stimulation. Source of these receptors: a human donor in good health (CMV status not recorded). Some clones in this sample may be carry-over from other donors' samples.

In its sample, this clonotype was seen a few times. The V and J genes are TRBV7-9 and TRBJ1-2, with a weak D call TRBD1 (6 bases). This CDR3 has 12 amino acids. CDR1 is SEHNR and CDR2 is FQNEAQ in the germline V gene (reference sequence). V dropped 6 bases and J dropped 4 bases, with 9 bases sitting between them. DNA for the CDR3: TGTGCCAGCAGAATGGACAGCTATGGCTACACCTTC. Its translation is CASRMDSYGYTF.

This clonotype was counted only a few times. V usage is TRBV10-3 and J usage is TRBJ1-2; 9 bases fit TRBD1. The germline V gene has CDR1 ENHRY and CDR2 SYGVKD. This CDR3 is 13 amino acids long. V lost 2 bases, J lost 8 bases, and 3 bases stayed unmatched. CDR3 nucleotides: TGTGCCATCAGTGAGGGGACAGGGCGCGGCTACACCTTC. Translated: CAISEGTGRGYTF.

J is TRBJ2-3 and V is TRBV6-1; D possibly corresponds to TRBD2 (5 bases). Trimming left V 5 bases short and J 2 bases short, with 14 bases between. The CDR3 has 15 residues. Germline CDR1 and CDR2: MNHNS and SASEGT. CDR3 sequence: CASSLGRLLTDTQYF. As DNA, the CDR3 is TGTGCCAGCAGTTTAGGCCGACTACTCACAGATACGCAGTATTTT.

The chain is built from TRBV15 and TRBJ1-5, with D perhaps TRBD1 (6 bases). Germline V gene lookup returns CDR1 LNHNV and CDR2 YYDKDF (reference sequence). V lost 9 bases, J lost 4 bases, and 16 bases lay in between. This CDR3 spans 14 amino acids. CDR3 sequence reads: CATGQTPLNQPQHF. As DNA, the CDR3 is TGTGCCACTGGACAGACTCCCCTTAATCAGCCCCAGCATTTT.

This clonotype was counted at least ten times. The chain is built from TRBV5-1 and TRBJ2-3; no firm D call. V lost 3 bases to trimming and J lost 1 base, with 24 bases between them. The CDR3 consists of 19 residues. Germline V gene sequence: CDR1 SGHRS, CDR2 YFSETQ. The CDR3 DNA reads TGCGCCAGCAGCTACCTCGGCGGAACTAAGGTCACGCGCACAGATACGCAGTATTTT. Protein product: CASSYLGGTKVTRTDTQYF.

The rearrangement joins TRBV27 to TRBJ1-4; D call uncertain. V lost 6 bases and J 12 bases, leaving 17 bases between the germline ends. In germline, CDR1 is MNHEY, CDR2 SMNVEV (reference sequence). CDR3 length: 13 residues. Here the CDR3 reads CASSRAGMAELFF. The CDR3 coding sequence is TGTGCCAGCAGCCGAGCAGGCATGGCGGAACTGTTTTTT.

V and J are TRBV6-2 or TRBV6-3 and TRBJ2-1; D ambiguous. The V gene lost 4 bases and the J gene lost 0 bases, with 13 bases spanning the gap. The germline gives CDR1 MNHEY, CDR2 SVGEGT. This CDR3 region has 16 residues. CDR3 amino acids: CASSLLQTSSYNEQFF. DNA of the CDR3: TGTGCCAGCAGTTTGCTTCAGACGAGCTCCTACAATGAGCAGTTCTTC.

The chain has TRBV6-5 and TRBJ2-7; no reliable D call. V lost 6 bases to trimming and J lost 5 bases, with 14 bases between them. The CDR3 covers 13 residues. Germline CDR1 MNHEY, CDR2 SVGAGI. CDR3: CASSPDLGNEQYV. In DNA form, the CDR3 reads TGTGCCAGCAGCCCTGACCTTGGTAACGAGCAGTACGTC.

The chain links TRBV7-9 to TRBJ1-6; maybe TRBD1 (5 bases). Trimming cost V 5 bases and J 6 bases, with 17 bases left between them. The CDR3 totals 16 residues. In germline, CDR1 is SEHNR, CDR2 FQNEAQ (reference sequence). The CDR3 nucleotides are TGTGCCAGCAGCCCGACCTGGTCAGGGAGTAATTCACCCCTCCACTTT. Its translation is CASSPTWSGSNSPLHF.

The chain is built from TRBV10-2 and TRBJ1-2, with D perhaps TRBD1 (5 bases). The CDR3 contains 12 residues. Trimming stripped 6 bases from V and 3 bases from J, with 8 bases between. CDR1 and CDR2 (germline): WSHSY, SAAADI. The CDR3 spells CASRTTDYGYTF. The CDR3 region has the DNA TGCGCCAGCAGAACGACAGACTATGGCTACACCTTC.

This clonotype has a count of ten or more. V usage is TRBV7-2 and J usage is TRBJ2-1, with TRBD1 identical over 10 bases. With V trimmed by 5 bases and J by 4 bases, 11 bases remained unmatched. Germline lookup yields CDR1 SGHTA and CDR2 FQGNSA. This CDR3 region has 17 residues. The CDR3 loop is CASSRPGTGAPYNEQFF. CDR3 coding DNA: TGTGCCAGCAGCCGACCCGGGACAGGGGCCCCATACAATGAGCAGTTCTTC.

This chain links TRBV5-6 with TRBJ2-1; tentatively, D is TRBD2 (7 bases). The CDR3 length is 13 residues. In germline, CDR1 is SGHDT, CDR2 YYEEEE. Trimming took 4 bases from V and 9 from J, leaving 14 bases between them. The CDR3 coding sequence is TGTGCCAGCAGCGTTACGAGGGGGGGTGAGCAGTTCTTC. The encoded protein is CASSVTRGGEQFF.

The DNA of the CDR3 is TGTGCCAGCAGCGGACCGATAATAACTAATGAAAAACTGTTTTTT. Residues: CASSGPIITNEKLFF. The J gene is TRBJ1-4, the V gene TRBV12-3 or TRBV12-4; no firm D call. Trimming left V 6 bases short and J 1 base short, with 12 bases between. The CDR3 contains 15 residues.

The DNA of the CDR3 is TGTGCCAGCAGCTCCGGCAGGGGGCCTGGTCAGCCCCAGCATTTT. This codes for CASSSGRGPGQPQHF. The genes are TRBV13 and TRBJ1-5; 8 positions match TRBD1. The CDR3 spans 15 residues. The germline V gene has CDR1 PRHDT and CDR2 FYEKMQ (reference sequence). J gave up 6 bases and V 4 bases, and 8 bases lay outside the gene matches.

This clonotype was observed a handful of times. The CDR3 protein is CASSHEAGGNNEQFF. The DNA of the CDR3 is TGTGCCAGCAGCCATGAGGCGGGGGGGAACAATGAGCAGTTCTTC. This chain uses TRBV7-9 with TRBJ2-1, with TRBD2 matching 9 bases. The CDR3 covers 15 residues. The ends lost 5 bases at V and 5 bases at J; junction bases unmatched: 7. The germline V gene encodes CDR1 SEHNR and CDR2 FQNEAQ (reference sequence).

This clonotype occurred a few times. The rearrangement links TRBV7-9 to TRBJ1-1; D remains unclear. The CDR3 loop spans 12 amino acids. The V gene lost 5 bases and the J gene lost 4 bases, with 8 bases spanning the gap. Per the germline V gene, CDR1 is SEHNR and CDR2 is FQNEAQ (reference sequence). CDR3 sequence (DNA): TGTGCCAGCAGCGGCCACACCACTGAAGCTTTCTTT. The encoded protein is CASSGHTTEAFF.

CDR3 coding DNA: TGTGCCACCAGTTGGACAGGGGGAGAAAGGACCCAGCATTTT. Protein product: CATSWTGGERTQHF. The V gene is TRBV15, the J gene TRBJ1-5, with 10 bases matching TRBD1. Looked up from germline, CDR1 is LNHNV and CDR2 is YYDKDF (reference sequence). With 6 bases clipped from V and 11 bases from J, the junction kept 10 bases outside the gene matches. The length of the CDR3 is 14 residues.

This chain uses TRBV11-2 with TRBJ2-5, with D hard to call. The CDR3 consists of 16 residues. Germline assignment: CDR1 SGHAT and CDR2 FQNNGV. V dropped 1 base and J dropped 4 bases, with 16 bases sitting between them. This chain's CDR3 is CASSLAQAPRRETQYF. The CDR3 DNA reads TGTGCCAGCAGCTTAGCTCAGGCCCCTCGGAGAGAGACCCAGTACTTC.

This clonotype was seen repeatedly, ten times or more. The rearrangement links TRBV7-6 to TRBJ2-1; D may be TRBD2 (6 bases). The CDR3 has 13 residues. The germline CDR1 and CDR2 sequences are SGHVS and FNYEAQ. With 5 bases removed from V and 7 bases from J, the gap between germline ends came to 12 bases. The CDR3 here is CASSRDSRNEQFF. CDR3 nucleotide sequence: TGTGCCAGCAGCCGGGACTCTCGTAATGAGCAGTTCTTC.

This clonotype has ten or more counts. The rearrangement links TRBV7-2 to TRBJ1-2; 8 nucleotides line up with TRBD1. This CDR3 is built from 12 residues. CDR1 is SGHTA, CDR2 FQGNSA, per germline. Trimming took 4 bases from V and 7 from J; bases not matched to a gene: 2. The CDR3 loop reads CASSYDRGGYTF. The CDR3 DNA sequence: TGTGCCAGCAGCTACGACAGGGGTGGCTACACCTTC.

For this clonotype: At one boundary the junction diverges from the germline segment, which might be a read error. The J gene is TRBJ1-3, the V gene TRBV7-6; D call uncertain. The CDR3 is 13 residues long. Germline CDR1 SGHVS, CDR2 FNYEAQ. CDR3: CASSFSSGNTIHF. The CDR3 bases are TGTGCCAGCAGCTTTAGTAGTGGAAACACCATACATTTT.

The chain has TRBV4-1 and TRBJ1-6; D gene ambiguous. V was cut by 1 base and J by 7 bases, with 11 bases left in between. This CDR3 has 15 residues. Looked up from germline, CDR1 is MGHRA and CDR2 is YSYEKL. In nucleotides, the CDR3 is TGCGCCAGCAGCCAAGGTCAAATGGGGAATTCACCCCTCCACTTT. It codes for CASSQGQMGNSPLHF.

The chain couples TRBV7-3 to TRBJ2-1, with 9 bases matching TRBD2. Trimming at V came to 5 bases and at J to 4 bases, leaving 6 bases not matched to a gene. The length of the CDR3 is 15 residues. From germline, CDR1 is SGHTA and CDR2 FQGTGA. The chain's CDR3 is CASSPTAGGYNEQFF. The CDR3 coding sequence is TGTGCCAGCAGCCCTACGGCGGGGGGGTACAATGAGCAGTTCTTC.

The chain combines TRBV6-1 with TRBJ1-1; D remains unclear. This CDR3 has 14 amino acids. The V gene's germline CDR1 is MNHNS and CDR2 SASEGT. V was trimmed by 5 bases and J by 1 base, leaving 11 bases between them. CDR3 loop: CASSYDITNTEAFF. The CDR3 region has the DNA TGTGCCAGCAGTTACGACATAACGAACACTGAAGCTTTCTTT.

Note on this clonotype: At one end, the junction sequence differs from germline, possibly due to a read error. This chain uses TRBV27 with TRBJ2-3, with D unresolved. The CDR3 is made up of 14 amino acids. Germline CDR1 is MNHEY and CDR2 is SMNVEV (reference sequence). CDR3 region: CATSLVGGTDMQYF. The CDR3 DNA is TGTGCCACCAGTCTGGTGGGTGGCACAGATATGCAGTATTTT.

This clonotype was recorded a few times. V usage is TRBV4-1 and J usage is TRBJ2-7, with D perhaps TRBD2 (7 bases). Looked up from germline, CDR1 is MGHRA and CDR2 is YSYEKL. This CDR3 has 14 residues. V gave up 3 bases and J gave up 4 bases, with 13 bases separating them. This CDR3 reads CASSHGGGRYEQYF. CDR3 coding DNA: TGCGCCAGCAGCCATGGGGGGGGGCGTTACGAGCAGTACTTC.

The chain couples TRBV23-1 to TRBJ2-5; 7 bases fit TRBD1. TRBV23-1 is annotated as an ORF whose role is uncertain. The V gene end was trimmed by 4 bases and the J gene end by 7 bases; junction bases not matched to a gene: 12. CDR3 length equals 15 residues. The CDR3 DNA reads as TGCGCCAGCAGTCCAGCGGACAGGACCTGGAGGACCCAGTACTTC. Translated, it gives CASSPADRTWRTQYF.

J is TRBJ2-7 and V is TRBV5-4; a possible D gene is TRBD1 (7 bases). V lost 4 bases and J lost 4, with 15 bases in between. CDR1 and CDR2 (germline): SGHNT, YYREEE (reference sequence). The CDR3 is 14 residues long. This CDR3 is CASSTTGEAYEQYF. The CDR3 DNA is TGTGCCAGCAGCACCACAGGGGAGGCGTACGAGCAGTACTTC.

This sequence joins TRBV2 and TRBJ1-1; perhaps TRBD1 as D (5 bases). Germline CDR1 is SNHLY and CDR2 is FYNNEI. This CDR3 spans 15 amino acids. The ends were cut back, 4 bases at V and 0 bases at J, with 12 bases in the middle. The CDR3 DNA reads as TGTGCCAGCAGTGCCGCCCCGGACATGAACACTGAAGCTTTCTTT. This sequence encodes CASSAAPDMNTEAFF.